What follows are 26 T cell receptor beta chains derived from one specimen sequenced in a study of control samples from healthy donors and cancer patients. Sequencing used immunoSEQ multiplex PCR; TCRdb keeps in-frame clones, though not all of them. The sample holds approximately 80,000 clones; roughly 91% are singletons and the top ten take around 14%. The sequencing sample was made of blood. All receptors come from a man aged 25 to 40 in good health.

V and J are TRBV5-1 and TRBJ1-6, with a tentative D call TRBD1 (6 bases). This CDR3 spans 14 amino acids. The germline CDR1 and CDR2 sequences are SGHRS and YFSETQ. Trimming pared 0 bases from V and 7 bases from J, leaving 8 bases between. CDR3 sequence reads: CASSLEGGNSPLHF. Here the CDR3 DNA reads TGCGCCAGCAGCTTGGAAGGGGGGAATTCACCCCTCCACTTT.

This chain links TRBV27 with TRBJ2-7; 10 nucleotides match TRBD1. After removal of 5 bases from V and 5 bases from J, the junction contained 6 bases not matched to a gene. The CDR3 is 14 residues long. Germline V CDR1 and CDR2: MNHEY, SMNVEV (reference sequence). The CDR3 DNA is TGTGCCAGCAGTACCTGGGACAGGGGAGACGAGCAGTACTTC. Amino acid sequence: CASSTWDRGDEQYF.

The chain links TRBV27 to TRBJ2-5, with D unresolved. The germline gives CDR1 MNHEY, CDR2 SMNVEV (reference sequence). The CDR3 has 16 residues. Trimming removed 7 bases from V and 0 bases from J, with 18 bases in between. CDR3 sequence: CASTSTNGPDQETQYF. CDR3 coding DNA: TGTGCCAGCACCTCGACAAACGGTCCAGACCAAGAGACCCAGTACTTC.

This clone was seen only once. This sequence joins TRBV19 and TRBJ1-4, with TRBD1 as a possible D gene (5 bases). This CDR3 is built from 15 residues. The ends were cut back, 1 base at V and 5 bases at J, with 11 bases in the middle. Germline-derived CDR1 and CDR2 are LNHDA and SQIVND (reference sequence). For the CDR3, the DNA is TGTGCCAGTAGTATAGGACCAGGGAGAAATGAAAAACTGTTTTTT. Encoded protein: CASSIGPGRNEKLFF.

The V gene is TRBV9, the J gene TRBJ2-3, with 10 positions matching TRBD2. The CDR3 contains 17 residues. Trimming at V came to 3 bases and at J to 2 bases, leaving 9 bases not matched to a gene. The germline V gene encodes CDR1 SGDLS and CDR2 YYNGEE. CDR3 loop: CASSERWSGGATDTQYF. CDR3 in DNA: TGTGCCAGCAGCGAGCGATGGAGCGGGGGGGCCACAGATACGCAGTATTTT.

The chain uses TRBV7-9 and TRBJ1-3, with D unresolved. The germline V and J ends were trimmed by 5 bases and 1 base, with 6 bases remaining between them. Germline V lookup: CDR1 SEHNR, CDR2 FQNEAQ (reference sequence). The CDR3 sequence is 13 residues long. The CDR3 DNA follows: TGTGCCAGCAGCCCTTCTTCTGGAAACACCATATATTTT. Amino acids: CASSPSSGNTIYF.

This chain joins TRBV6-5 and TRBJ2-5; 9 bases agree with TRBD2. V was pared by 4 bases and J by 7 bases, with 10 bases of the junction left unmatched. CDR1 MNHEY and CDR2 SVGAGI come from the germline V gene. The CDR3 is 15 residues long. The CDR3 loop is CASSSLAGSHGTQYF. The DNA for the CDR3 is TGTGCCAGCAGTTCACTAGCGGGCTCCCATGGGACCCAGTACTTC.

The rearrangement joins TRBV5-1 to TRBJ2-1; D is possibly TRBD1 (6 bases). V gave up 4 bases and J gave up 4 bases, with 18 bases separating them. This CDR3 has 16 amino acids. Germline V CDR1 and CDR2: SGHRS, YFSETQ. CDR3 in amino acids: CASSRMLRQEYNEQFF. CDR3 DNA: TGCGCCAGCAGCCGGATGCTCCGACAGGAGTACAATGAGCAGTTCTTC.

The chain couples TRBV3-1 (or the pseudogene TRBV3-2) to TRBJ2-4; D is unclear. Germline values: CDR1 LGHDT, CDR2 YNNKEL (reference sequence). The V end lost 3 bases, the J end lost 3 bases, and 12 bases lay between the germline ends. The CDR3 has 15 amino acids. CDR3 coding DNA: TGTGCCAGCAGCCACGGTAGTCTGGGCAAAAACATTCAGTACTTC. This encodes CASSHGSLGKNIQYF.

The V call is TRBV12-3 or TRBV12-4, the J call TRBJ2-7; TRBD1 might be the D (6 bases). This CDR3 is 12 amino acids long. V lost 8 bases and J lost 5, with 13 bases in between. The CDR3 loop is CASGTGWDEQYF. The CDR3 coding sequence is TGTGCCAGCGGTACAGGGTGGGACGAGCAGTACTTC.

The chain links TRBV19 to TRBJ2-6; D possibly corresponds to TRBD2 (7 bases). The V end was cut by 3 bases, the J end by 0 bases, with 15 bases between. The CDR3 runs to 18 residues. CDR1 LNHDA and CDR2 SQIVND come from the germline V gene (reference sequence). Written as DNA, the CDR3 is TGTGCCAGTAGTATTTCGGGGGGCGCGGGCTCTGGGGCCAACGTCCTGACTTTC. This encodes CASSISGGAGSGANVLTF. Filled out from reference TRBV19 and TRBJ2-6, the complete variable domain reads DGGITQSPKYLFRKEGQNVTLSCEQNLNHDAMYWYRQDPGQGLRLIYYSQIVNDFQKGDIAEGYSVSREKKESFPLTVTSAQKNPTAFYLCASSISGGAGSGANVLTFGAGSRLTVL.

J is TRBJ2-7 and V is TRBV27; D is possibly TRBD1 (6 bases). The germline CDR1 and CDR2 sequences are MNHEY and SMNVEV (reference sequence). The CDR3 spans 16 residues. The ends were cut back, 8 bases at V and 2 bases at J, with 22 bases in the middle. The CDR3 region has the DNA TGTGCCAGCTCACCAAACAGGGTTGGTGAGGCCTACGAGCAGTACTTC. Translation gives CASSPNRVGEAYEQYF.

V usage is TRBV7-8 and J usage is TRBJ1-1; no clear D gene. V lost 1 base and J 6 bases, leaving 6 bases between the germline ends. CDR3 length: 12 residues. Germline values: CDR1 SGHVS, CDR2 FQNEAQ. CDR3 in amino acids: CASSLESAEAFF. In DNA form, the CDR3 reads TGTGCCAGCAGCTTAGAAAGTGCTGAAGCTTTCTTT.

The chain recombines TRBV6-1 with TRBJ1-5; 7 nucleotides agree with TRBD1. The CDR3 is 15 amino acids. Unmatched junction bases numbered 3, after V lost 1 base and J lost 3 bases. Germline loops: CDR1 MNHNS, CDR2 SASEGT. CDR3 coding DNA: TGTGCCAGCAGTGAAGACAGGGGTTACAATCAGCCCCAGCATTTT. Protein product: CASSEDRGYNQPQHF.

The J gene is TRBJ1-3, the V gene TRBV7-2; D might be TRBD1 (6 bases). Trimming removed 5 bases from V and 5 bases from J, with 10 bases in between. There are 13 residues in the CDR3. Germline CDR1 SGHTA, CDR2 FQGNSA. The CDR3 here is CASSQGHRNTIYF. CDR3 in DNA: TGTGCCAGCAGCCAGGGACACCGAAACACCATATATTTT.

Of note for this clone: The sample carries other DNA sequences with the same CDR3. The chain employs TRBV27 and TRBJ1-5; tentative D call: TRBD1 (5 bases). Trimming shortened V by 2 bases and J by 1 base, and 9 bases separated the two germline ends. CDR1 and CDR2 (germline): MNHEY, SMNVEV (reference sequence). This CDR3 is 15 amino acids long. CDR3 in amino acids: CASSLAGGSNQPQHF. In DNA form, the CDR3 reads TGTGCCAGCAGTTTAGCGGGGGGAAGCAATCAGCCCCAGCATTTT.

This chain uses TRBV15 with TRBJ2-7; D gene unclear. This CDR3 contains 15 residues. Trimming pared 0 bases from V and 6 bases from J, leaving 15 bases between. Germline CDR1 is LNHNV and CDR2 is YYDKDF (reference sequence). The CDR3 here is CATSRDLLATGEQYF. The DNA of the CDR3 is TGTGCCACCAGCAGAGATTTACTTGCTACCGGCGAGCAGTACTTC.

The chain employs TRBV6-2 or TRBV6-3 and TRBJ2-3; weak D call: TRBD1 (5 bases). The CDR3 extends over 13 amino acids. With 0 bases removed from V and 6 bases from J, the gap between germline ends came to 7 bases. Germline assignment: CDR1 MNHEY and CDR2 SVGEGT. The chain's CDR3 is CASSYSGVDTQYF. As DNA, the CDR3 is TGTGCCAGCAGTTACTCAGGGGTCGATACGCAGTATTTT.

The CDR3 DNA reads TGTGCCAGCAGCTCAACCGACACAGATACGCAGTATTTT. Translation gives CASSSTDTDTQYF. The chain combines TRBV7-8 with TRBJ2-3; D not certain. Germline V lookup: CDR1 SGHVS, CDR2 FQNEAQ. The CDR3 spans 13 residues. V was trimmed by 4 bases and J by 2 bases, leaving 7 bases between them.

This clone has just one count. The CDR3 DNA sequence: TGTGCCAGCAGTTCCACGGGGGGGCGGCCTTCCTACGAGCAGTACTTC. Protein: CASSSTGGRPSYEQYF. V usage is TRBV7-2 and J usage is TRBJ2-7; 8 positions agree with TRBD2. V dropped 6 bases and J dropped 1; count of bases not matched to a gene: 11. Germline CDR1 SGHTA, CDR2 FQGNSA. This CDR3 has 16 residues.

This clone was counted only a few times. The CDR3 sequence is CATSDTREASGSDTQYF. CDR3 DNA: TGTGCCACCAGTGATACCCGTGAGGCTAGCGGTTCAGATACGCAGTATTTT. This chain links TRBV24-1 with TRBJ2-3, with 7 bases lining up with TRBD2. Germline CDR1 reads KGHDR; CDR2 reads SFDVKD. CDR3 length equals 17 residues. V shed 3 bases and J 4 bases; nucleotides not matched to a gene: 12.

This chain uses TRBV14 with TRBJ2-7; D is uncertain. Germline V gene data show CDR1 as SGHDN and CDR2 as FVKESK. This CDR3 region has 15 residues. V lost 1 base and J lost 3, with 13 bases in between. The CDR3 sequence is CASSQGTGYNYEQYF. The CDR3 DNA follows: TGTGCCAGCAGCCAAGGAACTGGGTACAACTACGAGCAGTACTTC. Combining the CDR3 with reference TRBV14 and TRBJ2-7 gives the whole variable domain EAGVTQFPSHSVIEKGQTVTLRCDPISGHDNLYWYRRVMGKEIKFLLHFVKESKQDESGMPNNRFLAERTGGTYSTLKVQPAELEDSGVYFCASSQGTGYNYEQYFGPGTRLTVT.

V gene TRBV13 combines with J gene TRBJ2-7; 10 positions agree with TRBD1. The germline V gene encodes CDR1 PRHDT and CDR2 FYEKMQ (reference sequence). The ends lost 3 bases at V and 2 bases at J; junction bases unmatched: 4. The CDR3 sequence is 15 residues long. CDR3 protein: CASSFTGTGAYEQYF. DNA of the CDR3: TGTGCCAGCAGCTTTACCGGGACAGGGGCCTACGAGCAGTACTTC.

This clone appeared once. This chain joins TRBV2 and TRBJ1-2; tentative D call: TRBD1 (6 bases). The CDR3 is made up of 12 amino acids. V was clipped by 6 bases and J by 8 bases, with 13 bases between them. Looked up from germline, CDR1 is SNHLY and CDR2 is FYNNEI. The CDR3 coding sequence is TGTGCCAGCAGAAGACAGGAAGGCGGCTACACCTTC. Residues: CASRRQEGGYTF.

This sequence joins TRBV5-6 and TRBJ1-5; D is unclear. V was trimmed by 1 base and J by 0 bases, leaving 8 bases between them. The CDR3 length is 15 residues. The germline gives CDR1 SGHDT, CDR2 YYEEEE. The CDR3 DNA reads TGTGCCAGCAGCTTGTGGGATGTTAGCAATCAGCCCCAGCATTTT. Translation: CASSLWDVSNQPQHF.

The genes are TRBV15 and TRBJ2-5; D call uncertain. The CDR3 runs 15 residues. Trimming took 0 bases from V and 2 from J, leaving 10 bases between them. CDR1 and CDR2 from the germline V gene are LNHNV and YYDKDF (reference sequence). CDR3 sequence reads: CATSRDPQQQETQYF. For the CDR3, the DNA is TGTGCCACCAGCAGAGATCCCCAGCAACAAGAGACCCAGTACTTC. Supplemented by reference TRBV15 and TRBJ2-5, the full variable domain reads DAMVIQNPRYQVTQFGKPVTLSCSQTLNHNVMYWYQQKSSQAPKLLFHYYDKDFNNEADTPDNFQSRRPNTSFCFLDIRSPGLGDTAMYLCATSRDPQQQETQYFGPGTRLLVL.